This TCR beta chain comes out of a study of T cells expressing NK-cell markers (dated by TCRdb to the early 2020s). Background for the entire study: TCR beta-chain repertoires were profiled in sorted CD3+CD56+NKG2C+, CD3+CD56+NKG2C- and CD3+CD56-NKG2C+ T-cell subsets from about 8 donors. Seven of the eight sequenced donors were HCMV-seropositive and one was HCMV-seronegative. Libraries were sequenced as 2 x 150 bp reads on Illumina HiSeq 2000/2500, MiSeq or NextSeq. Randomly selected healthy volunteers, three men and five women, were used as the eight sequenced donors.

Worth noting for this clonotype: Its antigen is currently not known.

Study-wide findings and limitations: Whether the expanded NKG2C-expressing T cell clones were specific for HCMV antigens was left unclear. Those dominant clonotypes were again the most abundant among CD3+CD56-NKG2C+ cells in a few donors, at roughly 25-60.1%. In 5 to 7 donors, the dominant CD3+CD56+NKG2C+ clonotypes ranked among the top 10 CD8+ clonotypes, making up about 1.0-8% of CD8+ T cells.

Sequencing used an Illumina HiSeq 2000. 5'RACE template switching, by which a universal primer site and unique molecular identifiers were added, was used to make TCR beta cDNA libraries. cDNA synthesis was primed from the TCR beta constant segment, followed by two successive PCR amplification steps. As for the authors' bioinformatics: MIGEC was used to demultiplex reads and group the reads by UMI, and MiTCR was used to assemble and quantify clonotypes. To exclude erroneous sequences, only TCR cDNA sequences supported by at least two reads were retained. Downstream repertoire analysis used the tcR package, and clonotypes were matched across fractions by CDR3 nucleotide sequence plus V segment. VDJmatch was used to annotate antigen specificity against VDJdb, with one amino acid substitution allowed in CDR3. Reads reprocessed by TCRdb are summarized as one entry per CDR3 protein sequence, and DNA is absent. TCRdb, rather than the study authors, made the V and J calls. The data table for this sample lists approximately 420,000 distinct CDR3 sequences. The ten largest clones add up to around 10% of the sample.

A commercial ELISA kit detecting HCMV-specific IgG in serum was used to determine HCMV serostatus. Peripheral blood mononuclear cells were isolated from blood by Ficoll density gradient centrifugation. The CDR3 has 14 amino acids, counting the end cysteine and phenylalanine. DNA is not recorded here. CDR1 and CDR2, looked up from the germline V gene, are KGHDR and SFDVKD. Sequencing input: blood T cells: a sorted CD56 or NKG2C T cell subset, CD4+ or CD8+ T cells, or bulk PBMC T cells (not recorded which). This receptor was identified in a woman in her forties or fifties in good health. Donor details come from another sample of the same person, matched by shared clones. The receptor chain draws on TRBV24-1 and TRBJ2-5; TCRdb names TRBD1, which stays unverified in the absence of DNA. CDR3 reads: CATGDRGYQETQYF.